The 28 T cell receptor beta chains given below trace back to one sample, sequenced in a study of cytomegalovirus exposure and HLA in healthy donors (dated by TCRdb to about 2017). The library was made by the immunoSEQ multiplex PCR assay. A mixture of 60 forward primers for TCR Vbeta segments and 13 reverse primers for TCR Jbeta segments was used in the multiplex PCR. The table was pulled from immuneACCESS by TCRdb, which kept in-frame rearrangements only. Such tables lose some clones; where checked, under half of the loss comes from unresolved V genes, and the rest has no known cause. The sample contains around 130,000 clones, 74% of them found a single time. Clones ranked in the top ten supply around 6.6% of the sample. The specimen was PBMCs. Receptor source: a man in his forties in good health and CMV-seropositive.

Only one count was recorded for this clone. This chain uses TRBV27 with TRBJ2-5, with 9 nucleotides matching TRBD1. The junction had 12 bases not matched to a gene; V was cut back by 11 bases and J by 11 bases. The germline V gene encodes CDR1 MNHEY and CDR2 SMNVEV (reference sequence). This CDR3 is built from 12 residues. Here the CDR3 DNA reads TGTGCCTCGGGGGACAGGGTGAGGGAGCAGTACTTC. Residues: CASGDRVREQYF.

This chain uses TRBV28 with TRBJ2-4; 11 nucleotides agree with TRBD2. Germline V gene lookup returns CDR1 MDHEN and CDR2 SYDVKM. V shed 2 bases and J 3 bases; nucleotides not matched to a gene: 15. The length of the CDR3 is 20 residues. CDR3 nucleotide sequence: TGTGCCAGCAGTTTAGAGGGTCCAGGACTTAGCGGGAGGGGCAAAAACATTCAGTACTTC. This gives the protein CASSLEGPGLSGRGKNIQYF.

The chain employs TRBV11-1 and TRBJ2-3; 8 positions agree with TRBD2. V gave up 5 bases and J gave up 2 bases; unmatched junction bases: 6. The CDR3 covers 15 residues. Per the germline V gene, CDR1 is SGHAT and CDR2 is FQDESV (reference sequence). CDR3 bases: TGTGCCAGCAGCCTGGGACTAGGGGACACAGATACGCAGTATTTT. This encodes CASSLGLGDTDTQYF.

The CDR3 here is CASSHGQGSQPQHF. As DNA, the CDR3 is TGTGCCAGCAGTCACGGACAGGGGAGCCAGCCCCAGCATTTT. The chain joins TRBV27 to TRBJ1-5, with 9 bases identical to TRBD1. The length of the CDR3 is 14 residues. V shed 5 bases, J shed 7 bases, and the junction held 6 bases outside the gene matches. The germline V gene has CDR1 MNHEY and CDR2 SMNVEV (reference sequence).

There are a few counts of this clone. The chain carries TRBV5-1 and TRBJ2-3; TRBD2 matches 10 bases. Germline-derived CDR1 and CDR2 are SGHRS and YFSETQ. The CDR3 extends over 15 amino acids. V was clipped by 4 bases and J by 3 bases; unmatched bases: 5. For the CDR3, the DNA is TGCGCCAGCAGCGGCGGACTAGCGGCGACAGATACGCAGTATTTT. Its protein is CASSGGLAATDTQYF.

The chain links TRBV6-5 to TRBJ2-7; TRBD2 matches 8 bases. The CDR3 sequence is 14 residues long. CDR1 is MNHEY and CDR2 is SVGAGI in the germline V gene. V dropped 5 bases and J dropped 5; count of bases not matched to a gene: 8. CDR3: CASSLSGSPHEQYF. The CDR3 DNA is TGTGCCAGCAGTCTGAGCGGGAGCCCCCACGAGCAGTACTTC.

The chain uses TRBV10-3 and TRBJ1-2; D not certain. The V end lost 2 bases, the J end lost 8 bases, and 9 bases lay between the germline ends. Germline V gene sequence: CDR1 ENHRY, CDR2 SYGVKD. The CDR3 runs to 12 residues. CDR3 sequence reads: CAISEVSEGYTF. In DNA, the CDR3 is TGTGCCATCAGTGAGGTATCTGAGGGCTACACCTTC.

The CDR3 DNA sequence: TGCGCCAGCAGCTTGGGCTGGGAGTACGAGCAGTACTTC. This encodes CASSLGWEYEQYF. This sequence joins TRBV5-1 and TRBJ2-7, with D possibly being TRBD2 (5 bases). Germline CDR1 is SGHRS and CDR2 is YFSETQ. The CDR3 has 13 residues. Trimming shortened V by 0 bases and J by 4 bases, and 8 bases separated the two germline ends.

This clone was counted once. The chain is built from TRBV18 and TRBJ1-3, with 9 bases that match TRBD1. The V gene end was trimmed by 2 bases and the J gene end by 6 bases; junction bases not matched to a gene: 2. Per the germline V gene, CDR1 is KGHSH and CDR2 is LQKENI. The CDR3 totals 14 residues. CDR3 DNA sequence: TGTGCCAGCTCACCAACACAGGGGGCAAACACCATATATTTT. It specifies CASSPTQGANTIYF.

The chain employs TRBV6-1 and TRBJ1-2; no definite D call. Trimming pared 4 bases from V and 5 bases from J, leaving 8 bases between. The CDR3 is 12 amino acids. Germline CDR1 MNHNS, CDR2 SASEGT. Here the CDR3 DNA reads TGTGCCAGCAGTGTGGCGGATTATGGCTACACCTTC. It translates to CASSVADYGYTF.

The V and J genes are TRBV7-8 and TRBJ2-5, with D possibly TRBD2 on 6 matching bases. Germline values: CDR1 SGHVS, CDR2 FQNEAQ. Trimming removed 3 bases at V and 5 bases at J, with 16 bases between. This CDR3 region has 15 residues. The CDR3 DNA is TGTGCCAGCAGCTTCCCCGGGGGACGAGGGGAGACCCAGTACTTC. This sequence encodes CASSFPGGRGETQYF.

The V call is TRBV10-3, the J call TRBJ2-2; TRBD1 matches at 8 bases. CDR3 length: 15 amino acids. The germline CDR1 and CDR2 sequences are ENHRY and SYGVKD. The junction had 8 bases not matched to a gene; V was cut back by 6 bases and J by 5 bases. CDR3 amino acids: CAIRPTGVGTGELFF. As DNA, the CDR3 is TGTGCCATCAGACCGACAGGGGTCGGTACCGGGGAGCTGTTTTTT.

V usage is TRBV7-9 and J usage is TRBJ2-7, with TRBD1 identical over 9 bases. Trimming removed 1 base from V and 6 bases from J; junction bases left unmatched: 7. Germline CDR1 SEHNR, CDR2 FQNEAQ (reference sequence). This CDR3 contains 15 residues. The CDR3: CASSLVGDRVSEQYF. CDR3 coding DNA: TGTGCCAGCAGCTTAGTAGGGGACAGGGTTTCCGAGCAGTACTTC.

This clone has just a few counts. J is TRBJ2-2 and V is TRBV19, with 11 bases matching TRBD1. The V gene end was trimmed by 6 bases and the J gene end by 6 bases; junction bases not matched to a gene: 3. This CDR3 comprises 14 residues. Germline-derived CDR1 and CDR2 are LNHDA and SQIVND (reference sequence). CDR3 amino acids: CASRWTGGPGELFF. In nucleotides, the CDR3 is TGTGCCAGTAGATGGACAGGGGGCCCCGGGGAGCTGTTTTTT.

This chain links TRBV5-1 with TRBJ1-2; 8 bases are shared with TRBD1. This CDR3 is built from 14 residues. The V and J ends lost 0 bases and 2 bases, in that order; junction bases with no gene match: 0. Germline V CDR1 and CDR2: SGHRS, YFSETQ. The CDR3 loop is CASSLGTGNYGYTF. The CDR3 region has the DNA TGCGCCAGCAGCTTGGGGACAGGGAACTATGGCTACACCTTC.

V gene TRBV27 combines with J gene TRBJ1-2, with TRBD1 identical over 10 bases. The V segment lost 5 bases and the J segment 7 bases; nucleotides outside the gene matches: 4. The CDR3 is made up of 13 amino acids. Germline V gene data show CDR1 as MNHEY and CDR2 as SMNVEV (reference sequence). For the CDR3, the DNA is TGTGCCAGCAGTCCGACAGGGGGCGGTGGCTACACCTTC. Encoded protein: CASSPTGGGGYTF.

This clone was observed once. The chain couples TRBV5-1 to TRBJ2-1; TRBD1 matches at 9 bases. The J segment lost 9 bases and the V segment lost 2 bases, leaving 3 bases of the junction unmatched. The CDR3 loop spans 13 amino acids. CDR1 is SGHRS and CDR2 is YFSETQ in the germline V gene. The CDR3 bases are TGCGCCAGCAGCTTAGGACAGGGGAGTGAGCAGTTCTTC. Protein sequence: CASSLGQGSEQFF.

The chain carries TRBV6-1 and TRBJ1-3; no clear D gene. This CDR3 spans 19 amino acids. CDR1 and CDR2 from the germline V gene are MNHNS and SASEGT. With 0 bases removed from V and 0 bases from J, the gap between germline ends came to 18 bases. This CDR3 is CASSEAPVRNSPSGNTIYF. The CDR3 DNA follows: TGTGCCAGCAGTGAAGCTCCGGTGAGAAACAGCCCCTCTGGAAACACCATATATTTT.

The V call is TRBV2, the J call TRBJ1-5, with 9 bases aligning to TRBD1. The junction had 8 bases not matched to a gene; V was cut back by 6 bases and J by 5 bases. In germline, CDR1 is SNHLY, CDR2 FYNNEI. The CDR3 is made up of 15 amino acids. In DNA, the CDR3 is TGTGCCAGCAGCGACGGGACAGGGTTCGATCAGCCCCAGCATTTT. This translates into CASSDGTGFDQPQHF.

The J gene is TRBJ2-7, the V gene TRBV7-2; D is perhaps TRBD2 (6 bases). Trimming took off 7 bases at V and 5 bases at J, with 15 bases between the two ends. The CDR3 has 13 amino acids. Germline CDR1 reads SGHTA; CDR2 reads FQGNSA. The CDR3 loop reads CASKPTSLHEQYF. The CDR3 DNA reads as TGTGCCAGCAAACCGACTAGTCTCCACGAGCAGTACTTC. The whole variable domain, filled in from reference TRBV7-2 and TRBJ2-7, reads GAGVSQSPSNKVTEKGKDVELRCDPISGHTALYWYRQSLGQGLEFLIYFQGNSAPDKSGLPSDRFSAERTGGSVSTLTIQRTQQEDSAVYLCASKPTSLHEQYFGPGTRLTVT.

CDR3 DNA sequence: TGTGCCTGGAGTGTACCCTACAGGGAGATTGAAAAACTGTTTTTT. Protein product: CAWSVPYREIEKLFF. The V gene is TRBV30, the J gene TRBJ1-4; D is possibly TRBD1 (6 bases). V gave up 0 bases and J gave up 7 bases, with 15 bases separating them. The CDR3 extends over 15 amino acids. The germline CDR1 and CDR2 sequences are GTSNPN and SVGIG (reference sequence).

On this clone itself: Other DNA sequences in the sample encode the same CDR3. The V call is TRBV29-1, the J call TRBJ2-2; 14 positions agree with TRBD2. This CDR3 has 13 amino acids. Trimming took 6 bases from V and 6 from J; bases not matched to a gene: 0. The V gene's germline CDR1 is SQVTM and CDR2 ANQGSEA. The CDR3 region is CSVGLAGAGELFF. The CDR3 DNA sequence: TGCAGCGTGGGACTAGCGGGAGCCGGGGAGCTGTTTTTT.

This clone occurred once. The chain combines TRBV18 with TRBJ2-7, with 8 nucleotides matching TRBD2. This CDR3 has 13 residues. From germline, CDR1 is KGHSH and CDR2 LQKENI. V lost 3 bases, J lost 3 bases, and 1 base stayed unmatched. CDR3 bases: TGTGCCAGCTCACCGGGACTAGGCTACGAGCAGTACTTC. Translated, it gives CASSPGLGYEQYF. The whole variable domain, filled in from reference TRBV18 and TRBJ2-7, reads NAGVMQNPRHLVRRRGQEARLRCSPMKGHSHVYWYRQLPEEGLKFMVYLQKENIIDESGMPKERFSAEFPKEGPSILRIQQVVRGDSAAYFCASSPGLGYEQYFGPGTRLTVT.

In its sample, this clone was seen once. The chain recombines TRBV27 with TRBJ1-1; a possible D gene is TRBD1 (6 bases). CDR1 and CDR2 from the germline V gene are MNHEY and SMNVEV (reference sequence). Trimming took 5 bases from V and 1 from J, leaving 11 bases between them. CDR3 length: 14 amino acids. In nucleotides, the CDR3 is TGTGCCAGCAGTGCCGGACAGAGGAACACTGAAGCTTTCTTT. Its protein product is CASSAGQRNTEAFF.

This clone was picked up a small number of times. V is TRBV10-1 and J is TRBJ2-1, with D unclear. The ends were cut back, 5 bases at V and 6 bases at J, with 20 bases in the middle. The germline V gene has CDR1 WNHNN and CDR2 SYGVQD (reference sequence). CDR3 length equals 16 residues. The CDR3 reads CASSPLRERRRNEQFF. The CDR3 coding sequence is TGCGCCAGCAGTCCCCTACGCGAGCGCCGACGCAATGAGCAGTTCTTC.

The chain carries TRBV5-1 and TRBJ2-3; the match to TRBD2 covers 13 bases. J lost 7 bases, V lost 0 bases, and 5 bases had no gene match. The germline V gene encodes CDR1 SGHRS and CDR2 YFSETQ. The CDR3 sequence is 16 residues long. The CDR3 sequence: CASSLETSGGGNTQYF. The CDR3 DNA follows: TGCGCCAGCAGCTTGGAAACTAGCGGGGGGGGCAATACGCAGTATTTT.

Only a few counts were recorded for this clone. This CDR3 is CASSLEAAASPQYF. CDR3 nucleotide sequence: TGTGCCAGCAGCTTAGAGGCGGCGGCCTCCCCCCAGTACTTC. The chain uses TRBV11-2 and TRBJ2-5; D is ambiguous. V was trimmed by 0 bases and J by 9 bases, leaving 14 bases between them. The germline V gene encodes CDR1 SGHAT and CDR2 FQNNGV. This CDR3 has 14 amino acids.

This clone was observed a handful of times. The rearrangement links TRBV7-9 to TRBJ2-7, with 8 bases fitting TRBD2. This CDR3 region has 13 residues. V shed 1 base and J 10 bases; nucleotides not matched to a gene: 6. Germline CDR1 and CDR2: SEHNR and FQNEAQ (reference sequence). The CDR3 protein is CASSLESSGVQYF. CDR3 nucleotide sequence: TGTGCCAGCAGCTTAGAGAGTAGCGGGGTTCAGTACTTC.